The 20 T cell receptor beta chains reported below all come from one sample, sequenced in a study of blood T cell repertoires in COVID-19. Profiled with immunoSEQ multiplex PCR; TCRdb holds only in-frame clones, not every one. This table holds about 250,000 clones, 70% to 90% found once. Material: PBMCs or T cells enriched from blood (not recorded which). These receptors all come from a woman aged 50 to 60 with acute COVID-19.

V is TRBV9 and J is TRBJ1-1; TRBD1 is a possible D gene (6 bases). The V gene lost 0 bases and the J gene lost 5 bases, with 11 bases spanning the gap. CDR1 is SGDLS, CDR2 YYNGEE, per germline. This CDR3 region has 14 residues. CDR3 in amino acids: CASSVGGRGTEAFF. CDR3 nucleotide sequence: TGTGCCAGCAGCGTAGGGGGGCGTGGTACTGAAGCTTTCTTT. Variable domain in full (rest from reference TRBV9 and TRBJ1-1): DSGVTQTPKHLITATGQRVTLRCSPRSGDLSVYWYQQSLDQGLQFLIQYYNGEERAKGNILERFSAQQFPDLHSELNLSSLELGDSALYFCASSVGGRGTEAFFGQGTRLTVV.

J is TRBJ1-2 and V is TRBV28, with 9 bases identical to TRBD1. Looked up from germline, CDR1 is MDHEN and CDR2 is SYDVKM. V lost 6 bases to trimming and J lost 4 bases; unmatched junction nucleotides: 9. The CDR3 has 15 amino acids. As DNA, the CDR3 is TGTGCCAGCAGCCAACAGGGGGCGCGACTCTATGGCTACACCTTC. Translating gives CASSQQGARLYGYTF.

A note on this clone: Other DNA sequences in this sample translate to the same CDR3. V usage is TRBV4-3 and J usage is TRBJ1-2; tentatively, D is TRBD1 (5 bases). CDR3 length: 14 residues. With 4 bases removed from V and 4 bases from J, the gap between germline ends came to 13 bases. Germline assignment: CDR1 LGHNA and CDR2 YSLEER. The CDR3, as DNA: TGCGCCAGCAGCCCTCCGGGGGGGGGCTATGGCTACACCTTC. This translates into CASSPPGGGYGYTF.

V usage is TRBV2 and J usage is TRBJ2-1; 14 bases agree with TRBD2. J was trimmed by 7 bases and V by 5 bases; bases with no gene match: 7. This CDR3 has 16 residues. Germline CDR1 is SNHLY and CDR2 is FYNNEI. CDR3 DNA sequence: TGTGCCAGCAGTCTCTCCGGGACTAGCGGGGGAAATGAGCAGTTCTTC. This gives the protein CASSLSGTSGGNEQFF.

The chain combines TRBV30 with TRBJ1-1; weak D call: TRBD1 (5 bases). Germline CDR1 is GTSNPN and CDR2 is SVGIG (reference sequence). The length of the CDR3 is 11 residues. Trimming removed 5 bases at V and 5 bases at J, with 9 bases between. The CDR3 bases are TGTGCCTGGGGGGCGAGGACTGAAGCTTTCTTT. It yields the protein CAWGARTEAFF. Supplemented by reference TRBV30 and TRBJ1-1, the full variable domain reads SQTIHQWPATLVQPVGSPLSLECTVEGTSNPNLYWYRQAAGRGLQLLFYSVGIGQISSEVPQNLSASRPQDRQFILSSKKLLLSDSGFYLCAWGARTEAFFGQGTRLTVV.

This clone was observed a handful of times. The chain joins TRBV11-2 to TRBJ1-6; the match to TRBD1 covers 9 bases. The CDR3 consists of 17 residues. V trimming: 1 base; J trimming: 10 bases; junction bases outside the gene matches: 11. From germline, CDR1 is SGHAT and CDR2 FQNNGV. CDR3 in amino acids: CASSLVKLDRGRSPLHF. Here the CDR3 DNA reads TGTGCCAGCAGCTTAGTAAAGCTGGACAGGGGACGATCACCCCTCCACTTT.

The chain carries TRBV30 and TRBJ1-4; possible D gene TRBD1, 6 bases. This CDR3 spans 15 amino acids. Germline V gene sequence: CDR1 GTSNPN, CDR2 SVGIG (reference sequence). Trimming cost V 2 bases and J 1 base, with 11 bases left between them. The CDR3 protein is CAWSTQGITNEKLFF. The CDR3 coding sequence is TGTGCCTGGAGTACACAGGGAATAACTAATGAAAAACTGTTTTTT. The whole variable domain, filled in from reference TRBV30 and TRBJ1-4, reads SQTIHQWPATLVQPVGSPLSLECTVEGTSNPNLYWYRQAAGRGLQLLFYSVGIGQISSEVPQNLSASRPQDRQFILSSKKLLLSDSGFYLCAWSTQGITNEKLFFGSGTQLSVL.

This chain links TRBV3-1 (or the pseudogene TRBV3-2) with TRBJ2-7, with D unresolved. Looked up from germline, CDR1 is LGHDT and CDR2 is YNNKEL (reference sequence). CDR3 length: 13 amino acids. With 1 base removed from V and 7 bases from J, the gap between germline ends came to 11 bases. CDR3 sequence (DNA): TGTGCCAGCAGCCAAGGGTTCCTCCGGGAGCAGTACTTC. Its translation: CASSQGFLREQYF.

The J gene is TRBJ1-5, the V gene TRBV2; D remains ambiguous. In germline, CDR1 is SNHLY, CDR2 FYNNEI. The CDR3 has 13 residues. V lost 4 bases and J 5 bases, leaving 9 bases between the germline ends. CDR3 bases: TGTGCCAGCAGTGTCAGACTCGATCAGCCCCAGCATTTT. Translating gives CASSVRLDQPQHF.

The genes are TRBV12-3 or TRBV12-4 and TRBJ1-1; D is uncertain. This CDR3 is 12 amino acids long. The V gene lost 5 bases and the J gene lost 5 bases, with 9 bases spanning the gap. The CDR3 DNA reads TGTGCCAGCAGTATAGGGAGGACTGAAGCTTTCTTT. It is translated as CASSIGRTEAFF.

The V and J genes are TRBV2 and TRBJ2-1; no reliable D call. CDR1 is SNHLY and CDR2 is FYNNEI in the germline V gene. There are 16 residues in the CDR3. V was trimmed by 2 bases and J by 5 bases, leaving 16 bases between them. The DNA for the CDR3 is TGTGCCAGCAGTGAACGGCAGGCTTATTTTAACAATGAGCAGTTCTTC. Protein: CASSERQAYFNNEQFF.

This chain uses TRBV7-9 with TRBJ2-3; D is perhaps TRBD1 (6 bases). Germline lookup yields CDR1 SEHNR and CDR2 FQNEAQ (reference sequence). This CDR3 is 12 amino acids long. V lost 7 bases to trimming and J lost 6 bases, with 11 bases between them. CDR3 amino acids: CASTNRVDTQYF. CDR3 nucleotides: TGTGCCAGCACCAACAGGGTTGATACGCAGTATTTT.

The chain combines TRBV5-4 with TRBJ1-1, with D perhaps TRBD1 (5 bases). Germline CDR1 is SGHNT and CDR2 is YYREEE (reference sequence). This CDR3 is 14 amino acids long. Trimming took off 1 base at V and 8 bases at J, with 15 bases between the two ends. CDR3 sequence: CASSLRMDTGEAFF. The CDR3 DNA is TGTGCCAGCAGCTTGAGGATGGACACCGGCGAAGCTTTCTTT.

About this clone: This specimen includes other DNA sequences encoding the same CDR3. The chain carries TRBV7-9 and TRBJ2-3; TRBD2 aligns across 12 bases. V gave up 1 base and J gave up 3 bases; unmatched junction bases: 2. The germline CDR1 and CDR2 sequences are SEHNR and FQNEAQ (reference sequence). The CDR3 has 16 residues. Here the CDR3 reads CASSLGLAGGTDTQYF. DNA of the CDR3: TGTGCCAGCAGCTTAGGTCTAGCGGGGGGGACAGATACGCAGTATTTT. The variable domain in full, completed from reference TRBV7-9 and TRBJ2-3, reads DTGVSQNPRHKITKRGQNVTFRCDPISEHNRLYWYRQTLGQGPEFLTYFQNEAQLEKSRLLSDRFSAERPKGSFSTLEIQRTEQGDSAMYLCASSLGLAGGTDTQYFGPGTRLTVL.

The chain joins TRBV18 to TRBJ2-7, with TRBD2 matching 13 bases. The CDR3 length is 14 residues. V trimming: 6 bases; J trimming: 5 bases; junction bases outside the gene matches: 4. Germline CDR1 KGHSH, CDR2 LQKENI. The CDR3 is CASSPGLAGDEQYF. The CDR3 coding sequence is TGTGCCAGCTCGCCCGGACTAGCGGGGGACGAGCAGTACTTC.

This chain uses TRBV3-1 (or the pseudogene TRBV3-2) with TRBJ2-1; D uncertain. Trimming pared 4 bases from V and 1 base from J, leaving 14 bases between. The CDR3 has 16 residues. Germline V gene sequence: CDR1 LGHDT, CDR2 YNNKEL (reference sequence). CDR3 protein: CASSPRSWRSYNEQFF. As DNA, the CDR3 is TGTGCCAGCAGCCCCCGTAGCTGGCGGTCCTACAATGAGCAGTTCTTC.

The DNA for the CDR3 is TGTGCCAGCAACAGGGGGGCCGGGGAGCTGTTTTTT. This gives the protein CASNRGAGELFF. The rearrangement links TRBV25-1 to TRBJ2-2, with 8 bases aligning to TRBD1. This CDR3 is built from 12 residues. Germline V CDR1 and CDR2: MGHDK, SYGVNS. The V gene end was trimmed by 7 bases and the J gene end by 6 bases; junction bases not matched to a gene: 1. Complete variable domain (other parts from reference TRBV25-1 and TRBJ2-2): EADIYQTPRYLVIGTGKKITLECSQTMGHDKMYWYQQDPGMELHLIHYSYGVNSTEKGDLSSESTVSRIRTEHFPLTLESARPSHTSQYLCASNRGAGELFFGEGSRLTVL.

The chain carries TRBV5-4 and TRBJ1-2, with TRBD1 matching over 12 bases. The J segment lost 8 bases and the V segment lost 3 bases, leaving 8 bases of the junction unmatched. The CDR3 length is 15 residues. Per the germline V gene, CDR1 is SGHNT and CDR2 is YYREEE (reference sequence). In DNA, the CDR3 is TGTGCCAGCAGCTACCCTCCCGGGACAGGGGGCGGCTACACCTTC. Amino acid sequence: CASSYPPGTGGGYTF. Full variable domain (outside the CDR3, taken from reference TRBV5-4 and TRBJ1-2): ETGVTQSPTHLIKTRGQQVTLRCSSQSGHNTVSWYQQALGQGPQFIFQYYREEENGRGNFPPRFSGLQFPNYSSELNVNALELDDSALYLCASSYPPGTGGGYTFGSGTRLTVV.

V and J are TRBV7-9 and TRBJ2-5, with D perhaps TRBD2 (6 bases). The CDR3 length is 13 residues. The V gene lost 1 base and the J gene lost 3 bases, with 6 bases spanning the gap. In germline, CDR1 is SEHNR, CDR2 FQNEAQ (reference sequence). DNA of the CDR3: TGTGCCAGCAGCTTAGGCGGGGAAGAGACCCAGTACTTC. Translating gives CASSLGGEETQYF.

This clone was seen only a few times. V is TRBV30 and J is TRBJ2-3, with 13 bases lining up with TRBD2. The V gene end was trimmed by 7 bases and the J gene end by 6 bases; junction bases not matched to a gene: 4. Germline loops: CDR1 GTSNPN, CDR2 SVGIG (reference sequence). CDR3 length equals 13 residues. In DNA form, the CDR3 reads TGTGCCTTTACTAGCGGGGGGGCGGATACGCAGTATTTT. It encodes CAFTSGGADTQYF.